Sequencing of this T cell receptor (beta chain) was carried out in a study of CD8 T cells in ankylosing spondylitis. Study observations and caveats: As reported, disease-linked clones showed significant enrichment in matched ankylosing spondylitis synovial fluid. CD8+ disease-linked clones were present at relatively low frequencies in blood. There was a TCR beta motif, made of several highly homologous variants, that appeared characteristic of ankylosing spondylitis blood.

This clonotype was picked up many times. The antigen is unknown. V was trimmed by 3 bases and J by 5 bases, leaving 23 bases between them. This CDR3 contains 18 residues. Germline values: CDR1 MDHEN, CDR2 SYDVKM. TCRdb analysed the 5' RACE reads with MiXCR anew, one entry per CDR3 protein. The sample has 150,000 to 200,000 distinct CDR3 sequences; around a sixth are singletons. Sequenced sample: blood, either unsorted or a sorted T cell fraction (not recorded which). This chain connects TRBV28 to TRBJ1-5; D gene unclear. The source is a male donor aged 10-29 years with ankylosing spondylitis or in good health (not recorded which). The DNA for the CDR3 is TGTGCCAGCAGTTTCAGTAAGGGTCTGGGTTCAATCGATCAGCCCCAGCATTTT. It codes for CASSFSKGLGSIDQPQHF.